What follows are 24 T cell receptor beta chains derived from one specimen sequenced in a study of blood T cell repertoires in COVID-19. Using immunoSEQ multiplex PCR, the repertoire was profiled, and TCRdb retains in-frame clones only, with some absent. The sample lists 30,000 to 50,000 clones; less than 85% were seen once. The specimen sequenced was peripheral blood. These receptors were taken from a man aged 70-80 years with acute or convalescent COVID-19.

CDR3 sequence reads: CASSGTSGNSVTDTQYF. The CDR3 coding sequence is TGTGCCAGCAGTGGGACTAGCGGGAACTCAGTAACAGATACGCAGTATTTT. The V gene is TRBV27, the J gene TRBJ2-3; 13 nucleotides align to TRBD2. Trimming at V came to 5 bases and at J to 3 bases, leaving 8 bases not matched to a gene. The CDR3 loop spans 17 amino acids. Germline V lookup: CDR1 MNHEY, CDR2 SMNVEV (reference sequence).

The V call is TRBV18, the J call TRBJ1-6; D uncertain. Germline V gene lookup returns CDR1 KGHSH and CDR2 LQKENI. V shed 4 bases and J shed 8 bases, with 9 bases lying between them. The CDR3 runs to 13 residues. The DNA for the CDR3 is TGTGCCAGCTCACAAGCCCAAGATTCACCCCTCCACTTT. Protein product: CASSQAQDSPLHF.

This chain joins TRBV10-3 and TRBJ2-7, with D tentatively TRBD2 (6 bases). The CDR3 has 14 residues. Germline assignment: CDR1 ENHRY and CDR2 SYGVKD. V lost 2 bases to trimming and J lost 2 bases, with 10 bases between them. The CDR3 here is CAISELAGPYEQYF. In DNA form, the CDR3 reads TGTGCCATCAGTGAGCTGGCGGGGCCCTACGAGCAGTACTTC.

The rearrangement links TRBV28 to TRBJ1-2; tentatively, D is TRBD1 (5 bases). The V gene lost 3 bases and the J gene lost 4 bases, with 12 bases spanning the gap. The germline V gene has CDR1 MDHEN and CDR2 SYDVKM. The length of the CDR3 is 14 residues. CDR3 in amino acids: CASSFPTDTYGYTF. CDR3 coding DNA: TGTGCCAGCAGTTTCCCAACGGACACCTATGGCTACACCTTC.

The chain is built from TRBV27 and TRBJ1-2, with TRBD1 identical over 10 bases. CDR3 size: 12 residues. The V gene's germline CDR1 is MNHEY and CDR2 SMNVEV (reference sequence). V was clipped by 8 bases and J by 7 bases; unmatched bases: 4. For the CDR3, the DNA is TGTGCCAGCTCGGGACAGGGGTTTGGCTACACCTTC. Its protein product is CASSGQGFGYTF.

The chain has TRBV7-2 and TRBJ2-5; 8 nucleotides agree with TRBD2. There are 15 residues in the CDR3. V lost 4 bases and J lost 2; bases outside the gene matches: 6. In germline, CDR1 is SGHTA, CDR2 FQGNSA. This chain's CDR3 is CASSSNRGGQETQYF. The CDR3 nucleotides are TGTGCCAGCAGCTCCAATCGGGGGGGTCAAGAGACCCAGTACTTC.

The V and J genes are TRBV25-1 and TRBJ2-7; the match to TRBD2 covers 7 bases. Germline V gene data show CDR1 as MGHDK and CDR2 as SYGVNS. The V segment lost 1 base and the J segment 5 bases; nucleotides outside the gene matches: 11. This CDR3 contains 16 residues. CDR3 in amino acids: CASSESFGGGPDEQYF. The CDR3, as DNA: TGTGCCAGCAGTGAATCTTTCGGGGGAGGGCCTGACGAGCAGTACTTC.

The V gene is TRBV11-2, the J gene TRBJ2-7; no firm D call. Germline loops: CDR1 SGHAT, CDR2 FQNNGV. The CDR3 has 13 amino acids. Trimming shortened V by 3 bases and J by 0 bases, and 6 bases separated the two germline ends. CDR3 DNA: TGTGCCAGCAGCTTCAGCGCCTCCTACGAGCAGTACTTC. Its translation: CASSFSASYEQYF. The full variable domain, with the rest looked up from reference TRBV11-2 and TRBJ2-7, is EAGVAQSPRYKIIEKRQSVAFWCNPISGHATLYWYQQILGQGPKLLIQFQNNGVVDDSQLPKDRFSAERLKGVDSTLKIQPAKLEDSAVYLCASSFSASYEQYFGPGTRLTVT.

The rearrangement links TRBV14 to TRBJ2-3; 9 positions match TRBD1. Germline V gene sequence: CDR1 SGHDN, CDR2 FVKESK. V lost 0 bases, J lost 6 bases, and 10 bases stayed unmatched. This CDR3 spans 17 amino acids. The CDR3, as DNA: TGTGCCAGCAGCCAAGATAGATTCGGACAGGGGAGGGATACGCAGTATTTT. It is translated as CASSQDRFGQGRDTQYF.

V usage is TRBV28 and J usage is TRBJ2-7; 8 bases agree with TRBD1. CDR1 is MDHEN and CDR2 is SYDVKM in the germline V gene. J was trimmed by 5 bases and V by 4 bases; bases with no gene match: 10. The CDR3 spans 15 residues. Here the CDR3 reads CASSSAGTGGNEQYF. The CDR3, as DNA: TGTGCCAGCAGTTCCGCCGGGACAGGAGGGAACGAGCAGTACTTC. The whole variable domain, remainder taken from reference TRBV28 and TRBJ2-7, is DVKVTQSSRYLVKRTGEKVFLECVQDMDHENMFWYRQDPGLGLRLIYFSYDVKMKEKGDIPEGYSVSREKKERFSLILESASTNQTSMYLCASSSAGTGGNEQYFGPGTRLTVT.

This clone was found a few times. This chain connects TRBV11-2 to TRBJ2-7, with unresolved D. From germline, CDR1 is SGHAT and CDR2 FQNNGV. The V gene lost 5 bases and the J gene lost 0 bases, with 17 bases spanning the gap. The CDR3 runs 16 residues. The CDR3 is CASSLYESPFSYEQYF. The CDR3 DNA is TGTGCCAGCAGCCTCTACGAGAGTCCTTTCTCCTACGAGCAGTACTTC.

V usage is TRBV7-9 and J usage is TRBJ2-2; 13 nucleotides align to TRBD2. Germline assignment: CDR1 SEHNR and CDR2 FQNEAQ (reference sequence). The CDR3 is 17 residues long. Trimming cost V 4 bases and J 8 bases; bases outside gene matches: 10. DNA of the CDR3: TGTGCCAGCAGCTCCAGGACTAGCGGGAGTAGACCGGGGGAGCTGTTTTTT. Protein product: CASSSRTSGSRPGELFF.

The genes are TRBV19 and TRBJ1-6; D is uncertain. Germline V gives CDR1 LNHDA, CDR2 SQIVND (reference sequence). The CDR3 has 15 residues. The V end lost 3 bases, the J end lost 6 bases, and 12 bases lay between the germline ends. The CDR3 sequence is CASSMGANGNSPLHF. The CDR3 coding sequence is TGTGCCAGTAGTATGGGCGCTAACGGTAATTCACCCCTCCACTTT.

This clone appeared a few times. CDR3 residues: CASSLVAGGFYEQYF. Written as DNA, the CDR3 is TGTGCCAGCAGCTTAGTTGCGGGAGGGTTCTACGAGCAGTACTTC. This rearrangement joins TRBV7-6 to TRBJ2-7; 9 bases match TRBD2. This CDR3 region has 15 residues. V lost 1 base, J lost 3 bases, and 4 bases stayed unmatched. Germline values: CDR1 SGHVS, CDR2 FNYEAQ.

The J gene is TRBJ1-6, the V gene TRBV28; the D is unclear. Germline lookup yields CDR1 MDHEN and CDR2 SYDVKM. Trimming stripped 6 bases from V and 9 bases from J, with 18 bases between. The CDR3 has 15 residues. The CDR3 coding sequence is TGTGCCAGCAGCCCGGGTACGATTCTAGGTTCACCCCTCCACTTT. It translates to CASSPGTILGSPLHF.

This clone turned up a few times. The J gene is TRBJ2-7, the V gene TRBV20-1; 11 bases line up with TRBD2. The length of the CDR3 is 11 residues. Germline assignment: CDR1 DFQATT and CDR2 SNEGSKA (reference sequence). CDR3 nucleotide sequence: TGCACCGGGACTAGCGGCCACGAGCAGTACTTC. The encoded protein is CTGTSGHEQYF.

J is TRBJ2-7 and V is TRBV6-2 or TRBV6-3; D is unclear. The CDR3 totals 15 residues. The ends were cut back, 4 bases at V and 0 bases at J, with 13 bases in the middle. Looked up from germline, CDR1 is MNHEY and CDR2 is SVGEGT. Here the CDR3 DNA reads TGTGCCAGCAGTTCGGAGCGATCGAGCTCCTACGAGCAGTACTTC. This codes for CASSSERSSSYEQYF.

V gene TRBV3-1 (or the pseudogene TRBV3-2) combines with J gene TRBJ1-1; the D is unclear. This CDR3 region has 14 residues. Trimming pared 4 bases from V and 2 bases from J, leaving 11 bases between. The germline CDR1 and CDR2 sequences are LGHDT and YNNKEL (reference sequence). The CDR3 DNA follows: TGTGCCAGCAGCCCATTCGGGGTTAACACTGAAGCTTTCTTT. Translating it yields CASSPFGVNTEAFF.

V usage is TRBV5-5 and J usage is TRBJ2-7; tentatively, D is TRBD2 (5 bases). CDR1 is SGHKS, CDR2 YYEKEE, per germline (reference sequence). This CDR3 has 14 residues. V was shortened by 6 bases and J by 3 bases, with 16 bases between the two germline ends. The CDR3 spells CASTLVSGFYEQYF. The CDR3, as DNA: TGTGCCAGCACCCTTGTTTCGGGGTTCTACGAGCAGTACTTC.

The chain joins TRBV18 to TRBJ1-6; D remains unclear. In germline, CDR1 is KGHSH, CDR2 LQKENI. V gave up 5 bases and J gave up 7 bases, with 12 bases separating them. CDR3 length: 14 residues. In DNA, the CDR3 is TGTGCCAGCTCAAGAGGTATCGGGAATTCACCCCTCCACTTT. It specifies CASSRGIGNSPLHF.

This chain connects TRBV6-2 or TRBV6-3 to TRBJ2-5; tentatively, D is TRBD1 (7 bases). The germline V gene has CDR1 MNHEY and CDR2 SVGEGT. Trimming removed 2 bases from V and 2 bases from J, with 12 bases in between. The CDR3 runs to 15 residues. The CDR3 loop is CASSYGGTVQETQYF. The CDR3 nucleotides are TGTGCCAGCAGTTACGGGGGGACAGTACAAGAGACCCAGTACTTC.

This chain joins TRBV13 and TRBJ2-7; D might be TRBD1 (6 bases). CDR1 is PRHDT and CDR2 is FYEKMQ in the germline V gene (reference sequence). The CDR3 consists of 15 residues. The V end was cut by 4 bases, the J end by 5 bases, with 18 bases between. The CDR3 DNA reads as TGTGCCAGCAGCTCTAGGTTTGGGGGCCAGGACGAGCAGTACTTC. Translated, it gives CASSSRFGGQDEQYF.

The chain uses TRBV7-9 and TRBJ1-1, with a weak D call TRBD1 (6 bases). Germline V CDR1 and CDR2: SEHNR, FQNEAQ (reference sequence). This CDR3 spans 15 amino acids. With 3 bases removed from V and 5 bases from J, the gap between germline ends came to 16 bases. CDR3 in amino acids: CASSLPTGGLTEAFF. CDR3 nucleotides: TGTGCCAGCAGCTTGCCGACAGGAGGTTTAACTGAAGCTTTCTTT.

The genes are TRBV2 and TRBJ2-1; 12 bases align to TRBD2. The germline gives CDR1 SNHLY, CDR2 FYNNEI. The CDR3 sequence is 15 residues long. The J segment lost 10 bases and the V segment lost 4 bases, leaving 8 bases of the junction unmatched. DNA of the CDR3: TGTGCCAGCAGTGCCCGGACTAGCGGGGCCGGAGAGCAGTTCTTC. It encodes CASSARTSGAGEQFF.